The rows below give T cell receptor beta chains drawn from one sample of a study of blood T cell repertoires in COVID-19. Data came from immunoSEQ multiplex PCR; TCRdb stores just in-frame clones and leaves some out. Here the sample spans 300,000 to 350,000 clones, 87% being singletons. The specimen was peripheral blood. These receptor sequences come from a man aged 25-45 years with COVID-19, enrolled during active disease. Each CDR3 is given with its conserved first and last residue. D genes are given only for firm matches. Part of the rows lack a size; the others show once, few, many or a class for expanded clones.

CDR3aa: CASSFFRDRGTDTQYF
CDR3nt: TGTGCCAGCAGCTTCTTCCGGGACAGGGGCACAGATACGCAGTATTTT
j_gene: TRBJ2-3
d_gene: TRBD1
v_gene: TRBV5-6
abundance: .

CDR3aa: CASSPTLALGTDTQYF
CDR3nt: TGTGCCAGCTCACCAACTCTAGCGTTGGGCACAGATACGCAGTATTTT
j_gene: TRBJ2-3
d_gene: .
v_gene: TRBV18
abundance: once

CDR3aa: CASSITDSYNEQFF
CDR3nt: TGTGCCAGTAGTATTACGGACAGCTACAATGAGCAGTTCTTC
j_gene: TRBJ2-1
d_gene: .
v_gene: TRBV19
abundance: once

CDR3aa: CASSPGVGKPQHF
CDR3nt: TGTGCCAGCAGCCCGGGGGTAGGGAAGCCCCAGCATTTT
j_gene: TRBJ1-5
d_gene: .
v_gene: TRBV7-9
abundance: .

CDR3aa: CATSDWTGTGELFF
CDR3nt: TGTGCCACCAGTGATTGGACAGGGACCGGGGAGCTGTTTTTT
j_gene: TRBJ2-2
d_gene: TRBD1
v_gene: TRBV24-1
abundance: .

CDR3aa: CASSPGQGSIGNQPQHF
CDR3nt: TGTGCCAGTAGTCCCGGACAGGGTAGTATAGGCAATCAGCCCCAGCATTTT
j_gene: TRBJ1-5
d_gene: TRBD1
v_gene: TRBV19
abundance: .

CDR3aa: CATSESAGQEDNEQFF
CDR3nt: TGTGCCACCAGTGAGAGCGCCGGACAGGAGGACAATGAGCAGTTCTTC
j_gene: TRBJ2-1
d_gene: TRBD1
v_gene: TRBV24-1
abundance: .

CDR3aa: CASSPLKGTEDGYTF
CDR3nt: TGTGCCAGCTCACCACTTAAAGGCACAGAAGATGGCTACACCTTC
j_gene: TRBJ1-2
d_gene: .
v_gene: TRBV18
abundance: .

CDR3aa: CASSRLGGATDTQYF
CDR3nt: TGTGCCAGCAGCCGCCTTGGGGGGGCCACAGATACGCAGTATTTT
j_gene: TRBJ2-3
d_gene: .
v_gene: TRBV3-1/TRBV3-2
abundance: .

CDR3aa: CASSLDRMNTEAFF
CDR3nt: TGCGCCAGCAGCTTGGACAGGATGAACACTGAAGCTTTCTTT
j_gene: TRBJ1-1
d_gene: .
v_gene: TRBV5-1
abundance: .

CDR3aa: CASSQGNPISSYEQYF
CDR3nt: TGCGCCAGCAGCCAAGGAAACCCCATTAGCTCCTACGAGCAGTACTTC
j_gene: TRBJ2-7
d_gene: .
v_gene: TRBV4-3
abundance: .

CDR3aa: CASSIGSGVRGQGTEAFF
CDR3nt: TGTGCCAGTAGTATCGGCTCGGGGGTAAGGGGCCAGGGCACTGAAGCTTTCTTT
j_gene: TRBJ1-1
d_gene: .
v_gene: TRBV19
abundance: .

CDR3aa: CSVEDATFGETQYF
CDR3nt: TGCAGCGTTGAAGACGCTACCTTCGGGGAGACCCAGTACTTC
j_gene: TRBJ2-5
d_gene: .
v_gene: TRBV29-1
abundance: .

CDR3aa: CATSESFLWAEQFF
CDR3nt: TGTGCCACCAGTGAATCGTTCTTGTGGGCAGAGCAGTTCTTC
j_gene: TRBJ2-1
d_gene: .
v_gene: TRBV24-1
abundance: .

CDR3aa: CSASGTGLGEQYF
CDR3nt: TGCAGTGCTAGTGGGACAGGGTTAGGCGAGCAGTACTTC
j_gene: TRBJ2-7
d_gene: TRBD1
v_gene: TRBV20-1
abundance: .

CDR3aa: CASSLSSRATEAFF
CDR3nt: TGTGCCAGCAGTTTATCCTCCAGGGCCACTGAAGCTTTCTTT
j_gene: TRBJ1-1
d_gene: .
v_gene: TRBV27
abundance: .

CDR3aa: CASRLAGRGRQETQYF
CDR3nt: TGTGCCAGCAGACTAGCGGGCAGGGGGCGCCAAGAGACCCAGTACTTC
j_gene: TRBJ2-5
d_gene: .
v_gene: TRBV11-2
abundance: .

CDR3aa: CAWSRRGGSYEQYF
CDR3nt: TGTGCCTGGAGCCGACGGGGGGGATCCTACGAGCAGTACTTC
j_gene: TRBJ2-7
d_gene: TRBD2
v_gene: TRBV30
abundance: once

CDR3aa: CASSPLYEAFF
CDR3nt: TGTGCCAGCAGCCCCCTCTATGAAGCTTTCTTT
j_gene: TRBJ1-1
d_gene: .
v_gene: TRBV7-9
abundance: .

CDR3aa: CASSLVGGVGTSGSYEQYF
CDR3nt: TGTGCCAGCAGCTTAGTTGGCGGAGTCGGGACTAGCGGGTCCTACGAGCAGTACTTC
j_gene: TRBJ2-7
d_gene: TRBD2
v_gene: TRBV7-2
abundance: once

CDR3aa: CASSQGMGAGGPDTQYF
CDR3nt: TGTGCCAGCAGCCAAGGCATGGGAGCGGGAGGGCCAGATACGCAGTATTTT
j_gene: TRBJ2-3
d_gene: TRBD2
v_gene: TRBV4-2
abundance: .

CDR3aa: CASSLWRGDTQYF
CDR3nt: TGCGCCAGCAGCTTATGGAGGGGAGATACGCAGTATTTT
j_gene: TRBJ2-3
d_gene: .
v_gene: TRBV5-1
abundance: .

CDR3aa: CASSATGGSNQPQHF
CDR3nt: TGCGCCAGCAGCGCGACAGGGGGTAGCAATCAGCCCCAGCATTTT
j_gene: TRBJ1-5
d_gene: TRBD1
v_gene: TRBV5-1
abundance: .

CDR3aa: CSVDTQGSGYEQYF
CDR3nt: TGCAGCGTTGATACGCAGGGGTCGGGCTACGAGCAGTACTTC
j_gene: TRBJ2-7
d_gene: .
v_gene: TRBV29-1
abundance: .

CDR3aa: CASSLQGGPNTGELFF
CDR3nt: TGTGCCAGCAGCTTACAGGGGGGACCTAACACCGGGGAGCTGTTTTTT
j_gene: TRBJ2-2
d_gene: .
v_gene: TRBV7-3
abundance: .

CDR3aa: CASGLAPKGQPTDTQYF
CDR3nt: TGTGCTAGTGGGCTGGCCCCAAAGGGGCAGCCCACAGATACGCAGTATTTT
j_gene: TRBJ2-3
d_gene: .
v_gene: TRBV12-5
abundance: .

CDR3aa: CASSQQGNNSPLHF
CDR3nt: TGTGCCAGCAGCCAACAGGGGAATAATTCACCCCTCCACTTT
j_gene: TRBJ1-6
d_gene: .
v_gene: TRBV3-1/TRBV3-2
abundance: .

CDR3aa: CASSQEGQTLAGETDTQYF
CDR3nt: TGTGCCAGCAGCCAAGAAGGTCAGACACTAGCGGGAGAGACAGATACGCAGTATTTT
j_gene: TRBJ2-3
d_gene: TRBD2
v_gene: TRBV14
abundance: .

CDR3aa: CASSVPGEVIGAFF
CDR3nt: TGTGCCAGCAGCGTTCCCGGCGAGGTGATCGGAGCTTTCTTT
j_gene: TRBJ1-1
d_gene: .
v_gene: TRBV9
abundance: once

CDR3aa: CASSSDSANSPLHF
CDR3nt: TGTGCCAGCAGCTCAGACTCAGCCAATTCACCCCTCCACTTT
j_gene: TRBJ1-6
d_gene: .
v_gene: TRBV28
abundance: .

CDR3aa: CASSYNRNSGNTIYF
CDR3nt: TGTGCCAGCAGTTATAACAGGAACTCTGGAAACACCATATATTTT
j_gene: TRBJ1-3
d_gene: .
v_gene: TRBV7-9
abundance: .

CDR3aa: CAWSVTSGRNHEQFF
CDR3nt: TGTGCCTGGAGTGTGACTAGCGGGAGGAACCATGAGCAGTTCTTC
j_gene: TRBJ2-1
d_gene: TRBD2
v_gene: TRBV30
abundance: .

CDR3aa: CASSSGGNTEAFF
CDR3nt: TGTGCCAGCAGTAGCGGGGGGAACACTGAAGCTTTCTTT
j_gene: TRBJ1-1
d_gene: .
v_gene: TRBV6-5
abundance: .

CDR3aa: CAISGEQGAGSPLHF
CDR3nt: TGTGCCATCAGTGGGGAACAGGGGGCTGGTTCACCCCTCCACTTT
j_gene: TRBJ1-6
d_gene: TRBD1
v_gene: TRBV10-3
abundance: many

CDR3aa: CASSVGASGSPGIDTQYF
CDR3nt: TGTGCCAGCAGCGTAGGGGCTAGCGGGTCACCCGGGATAGATACGCAGTATTTT
j_gene: TRBJ2-3
d_gene: TRBD2
v_gene: TRBV9
abundance: once

CDR3aa: CASSYSSGTGYEQYF
CDR3nt: TGTGCCAGCAGTTACTCAAGCGGGACGGGCTACGAGCAGTACTTC
j_gene: TRBJ2-7
d_gene: TRBD2
v_gene: TRBV6-2/TRBV6-3
abundance: once

CDR3aa: CASSYWASYEQYF
CDR3nt: TGTGCCAGCAGCTATTGGGCCTCCTACGAGCAGTACTTC
j_gene: TRBJ2-7
d_gene: .
v_gene: TRBV5-6
abundance: .

CDR3aa: CASSSGRETRWQETQYF
CDR3nt: TGTGCCAGCAGTTCTGGAAGGGAGACGAGATGGCAAGAGACCCAGTACTTC
j_gene: TRBJ2-5
d_gene: .
v_gene: TRBV28
abundance: .

CDR3aa: CASSLSGVGTQYF
CDR3nt: TGTGCCAGCAGTTTATCCGGGGTAGGGACCCAGTACTTC
j_gene: TRBJ2-5
d_gene: .
v_gene: TRBV27
abundance: .

CDR3aa: CATSGLAGVQETQYF
CDR3nt: TGTGCCACCTCCGGACTAGCGGGGGTCCAAGAGACCCAGTACTTC
j_gene: TRBJ2-5
d_gene: TRBD2
v_gene: TRBV10-3
abundance: .

CDR3aa: CASSLADNTQYF
CDR3nt: TGTGCCAGCAGCTTAGCAGACAATACGCAGTATTTT
j_gene: TRBJ2-3
d_gene: .
v_gene: TRBV7-2
abundance: .

CDR3aa: CASSKLGQPNTGELFF
CDR3nt: TGTGCCAGCAGCAAACTGGGACAGCCTAACACCGGGGAGCTGTTTTTT
j_gene: TRBJ2-2
d_gene: TRBD1
v_gene: TRBV6-6
abundance: .

CDR3aa: CASSLGSSPGRGGEQFF
CDR3nt: TGTGCCAGCAGCTTAGGGTCCTCCCCAGGGCGCGGGGGTGAGCAGTTCTTC
j_gene: TRBJ2-1
d_gene: TRBD2
v_gene: TRBV7-2
abundance: .

CDR3aa: CASRTPGGTVLNEQFF
CDR3nt: TGTGCCAGCAGAACTCCAGGGGGGACGGTACTTAATGAGCAGTTCTTC
j_gene: TRBJ2-1
d_gene: .
v_gene: TRBV6-6
abundance: .

CDR3aa: CASSIDPFSAELNRGRDSPLHF
CDR3nt: TGTGCCAGTAGTATAGATCCCTTCTCCGCTGAACTCAACAGGGGTAGGGATTCACCCCTCCACTTT
j_gene: TRBJ1-6
d_gene: TRBD1
v_gene: TRBV19
abundance: .

CDR3aa: CASSLDPNPGDTQYF
CDR3nt: TGTGCCAGCAGCTTAGATCCTAACCCCGGAGATACGCAGTATTTT
j_gene: TRBJ2-3
d_gene: .
v_gene: TRBV11-2
abundance: .

CDR3aa: CASSHGQPGTEAFF
CDR3nt: TGCGCCAGCAGCCACGGACAGCCAGGCACTGAAGCTTTCTTT
j_gene: TRBJ1-1
d_gene: .
v_gene: TRBV4-3
abundance: .

CDR3aa: CASSYGGTVSGNTIYF
CDR3nt: TGTGCCAGCAGTTACGGCGGGACAGTCTCTGGAAACACCATATATTTT
j_gene: TRBJ1-3
d_gene: TRBD1
v_gene: TRBV6-5
abundance: once

CDR3aa: CATGDLDRGGYTF
CDR3nt: TGTGCCACCGGTGATTTGGACAGAGGTGGCTACACCTTC
j_gene: TRBJ1-2
d_gene: .
v_gene: TRBV24-1
abundance: .

CDR3aa: CASSYRGNSPLHF
CDR3nt: TGTGCCAGCAGTTACAGGGGTAATTCACCCCTCCACTTT
j_gene: TRBJ1-6
d_gene: .
v_gene: TRBV6-5
abundance: .